These 13 T cell receptor beta chains came from one sample sequenced in a study of blood T cell repertoires in COVID-19. The repertoire was sequenced with immunoSEQ multiplex PCR; TCRdb's copy has only in-frame clones and lacks some. The top ten clones hold roughly a tenth of a sample with some 290,000 clones, around nine tenths of them seen once. The sample taken for sequencing was PBMCs or T cells enriched from blood (not recorded which). These receptors were taken from a woman in her 30s who had recovered from COVID-19.

The CDR3 nucleotides read TGCGCCAGCAGGCTTCAGGGGGCGTACACCGGGGAGCTGTTTTTT. As protein: CASRLQGAYTGELFF. The genes are TRBV5-1 and TRBJ2-2; 8 bases agree with TRBD1. V lost 5 bases to trimming and J lost 3 bases; unmatched junction nucleotides: 6. The CDR3 extends over 15 amino acids. Germline values: CDR1 SGHRS, CDR2 YFSETQ.

The rearrangement links TRBV11-3 to TRBJ2-3, with 7 bases aligning to TRBD1. V was pared by 3 bases and J by 8 bases, with 5 bases of the junction left unmatched. This CDR3 is 13 amino acids long. Germline V gene sequence: CDR1 SGHNT, CDR2 YENEEA. CDR3: CASSFRQGSTQYF. The CDR3 coding sequence is TGTGCCAGCAGCTTTAGACAGGGTTCTACGCAGTATTTT.

The sample holds a few counts of this clone. The V and J genes are TRBV27 and TRBJ2-2; D is unresolved. The germline V and J ends were trimmed by 6 bases and 5 bases, with 10 bases remaining between them. The CDR3 length is 13 residues. CDR1 is MNHEY, CDR2 SMNVEV, per germline (reference sequence). The CDR3 region is CASRLVGTGELFF. DNA for the CDR3: TGTGCCAGCAGGCTAGTTGGGACCGGGGAGCTGTTTTTT.

This clone came up a few times. J is TRBJ2-2 and V is TRBV7-9; TRBD2 agrees at 10 bases. V gave up 8 bases and J gave up 5 bases; unmatched junction bases: 8. Germline V gene sequence: CDR1 SEHNR, CDR2 FQNEAQ (reference sequence). The CDR3 is 15 residues long. CDR3 protein: CASVNSGRTTGELFF. The CDR3 coding sequence is TGTGCCAGCGTTAATAGCGGGAGGACTACCGGGGAGCTGTTTTTT.

V is TRBV27 and J is TRBJ2-5; D gene unclear. The V and J ends lost 3 bases and 2 bases respectively, with 10 bases between them. The CDR3 totals 14 residues. Germline CDR1 is MNHEY and CDR2 is SMNVEV (reference sequence). DNA for the CDR3: TGTGCCAGCAGTTTCCGGGTCCGTCAAGAGACCCAGTACTTC. Encoded protein: CASSFRVRQETQYF.

The gene calls are TRBV5-8 and TRBJ1-4; D call uncertain. The V end was cut by 4 bases, the J end by 8 bases, with 18 bases between. Per the germline V gene, CDR1 is SGHTS and CDR2 is YDEGEE. The CDR3 is 15 residues long. This CDR3 reads CASSHRSVTGEKLFF. The CDR3 nucleotides are TGTGCCAGCAGCCATAGGAGCGTTACGGGAGAAAAACTGTTTTTT. The variable domain in full, with the rest retrieved from reference TRBV5-8 and TRBJ1-4, is EAGVTQSPTHLIKTRGQQATLRCSPISGHTSVYWYQQALGLGLQFLLWYDEGEERNRGNFPPRFSGRQFPNYSSELNVNALELEDSALYLCASSHRSVTGEKLFFGSGTQLSVL.

The V gene is TRBV6-5, the J gene TRBJ1-1; D remains unclear. This CDR3 is built from 13 residues. V shed 8 bases and J shed 1 base, with 11 bases lying between them. In germline, CDR1 is MNHEY, CDR2 SVGAGI. CDR3: CASLQRANTEAFF. CDR3 DNA: TGTGCCAGCCTCCAGAGGGCGAACACTGAAGCTTTCTTT.

The V and J genes are TRBV7-9 and TRBJ1-1; D remains unclear. Germline CDR1 SEHNR, CDR2 FQNEAQ (reference sequence). This CDR3 spans 11 amino acids. Trimming removed 1 base at V and 11 bases at J, with 8 bases between. CDR3 in amino acids: CASSLDHEAFF. The CDR3 DNA is TGTGCCAGCAGCTTAGACCATGAGGCTTTCTTT.

This clone was recorded once. This chain joins TRBV11-1 and TRBJ1-2; no reliable D call. There are 14 residues in the CDR3. Germline values: CDR1 SGHAT, CDR2 FQDESV (reference sequence). V lost 7 bases and J 2 bases, leaving 14 bases between the germline ends. For the CDR3, the DNA is TGTGCCAGCAACCAAGGTGGGGAGAACTATGGCTACACCTTC. Amino acid sequence: CASNQGGENYGYTF.

The chain carries TRBV4-1 and TRBJ1-1; D remains unclear. This CDR3 contains 13 residues. V lost 6 bases and J 1 base, leaving 9 bases between the germline ends. From germline, CDR1 is MGHRA and CDR2 YSYEKL. The CDR3 protein is CASRLNANTEAFF. The DNA for the CDR3 is TGCGCCAGCAGACTCAATGCGAACACTGAAGCTTTCTTT.

This chain links TRBV4-3 with TRBJ2-1; 11 nucleotides match TRBD1. CDR1 and CDR2 (germline): LGHNA, YSLEER. There are 16 residues in the CDR3. V gave up 4 bases and J gave up 4 bases; unmatched junction bases: 6. The CDR3 DNA reads TGCGCCAGCAGCCCTTCGGGGACAGGGGGTTACAATGAGCAGTTCTTC. This gives the protein CASSPSGTGGYNEQFF.

This chain joins TRBV10-3 and TRBJ2-7; the match to TRBD2 covers 8 bases. V gave up 10 bases and J gave up 3 bases; unmatched junction bases: 8. The CDR3 sequence is 13 residues long. Germline values: CDR1 ENHRY, CDR2 SYGVKD. The CDR3 here is CATSDSGSYEQYF. The CDR3 DNA is TGTGCCACTTCAGACAGCGGGAGCTACGAGCAGTACTTC.

V is TRBV19 and J is TRBJ2-1, with D possibly being TRBD2 (5 bases). The V gene lost 9 bases and the J gene lost 10 bases, with 16 bases spanning the gap. The CDR3 consists of 12 residues. Germline CDR1 reads LNHDA; CDR2 reads SQIVND (reference sequence). CDR3: CASSFRASEQFF. The DNA of the CDR3 is TGTGCCAGCTCCTTTAGGGCTAGCGAGCAGTTCTTC. The entire variable domain, with the rest obtained from reference TRBV19 and TRBJ2-1, is as follows: DGGITQSPKYLFRKEGQNVTLSCEQNLNHDAMYWYRQDPGQGLRLIYYSQIVNDFQKGDIAEGYSVSREKKESFPLTVTSAQKNPTAFYLCASSFRASEQFFGPGTRLTVL.